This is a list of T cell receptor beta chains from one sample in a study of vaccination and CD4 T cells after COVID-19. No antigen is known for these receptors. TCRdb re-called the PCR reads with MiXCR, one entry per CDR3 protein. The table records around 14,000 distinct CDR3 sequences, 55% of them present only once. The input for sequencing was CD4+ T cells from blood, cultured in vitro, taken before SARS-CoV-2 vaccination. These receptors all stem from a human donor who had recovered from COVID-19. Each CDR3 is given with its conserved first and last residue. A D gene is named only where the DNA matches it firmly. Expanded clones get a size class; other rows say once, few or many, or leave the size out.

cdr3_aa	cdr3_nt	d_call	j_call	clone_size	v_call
CNALTGDYGYTF	TGCAATGCTTTGACAGGGGACTATGGCTACACCTTC	TRBD1	TRBJ1-2	.	TRBV20-1
CASSVGQGNTEAFF	TGTGCCAGCAGTGTGGGACAGGGGAACACTGAAGCTTTCTTT	TRBD1	TRBJ1-1	few	TRBV6-1
CATRPQGWNSPLHF	TGTGCCACCCGGCCCCAGGGCTGGAATTCACCCCTCCACTTT	.	TRBJ1-6	.	TRBV24-1
CATHRDFTSPLHF	TGTGCCACCCACAGGGATTTTACTTCACCCCTCCACTTT	.	TRBJ1-6	.	TRBV6-1
CASSQEAPPGQGNSPLHF	TGCGCCAGCAGCCAAGAGGCCCCCCCGGGACAGGGTAATTCACCCCTCCACTTT	TRBD1	TRBJ1-6	.	TRBV4-1
CAISELRSGGESYGYTF	TGTGCCATCAGTGAGTTAAGGAGTGGTGGGGAGAGCTATGGCTACACCTTC	.	TRBJ1-2	once	TRBV10-3
CASSSPGPIGEQFF	TGTGCCAGCAGCTCCCCGGGGCCGATCGGCGAGCAGTTCTTC	.	TRBJ2-1	.	TRBV7-2
CSAPQTKSSTDTQYF	TGCAGTGCTCCCCAGACCAAATCTAGCACAGATACGCAGTATTTT	.	TRBJ2-3	.	TRBV20-1
CSASVSLGGYTF	TGCAGTGCTAGTGTTAGCTTAGGGGGCTACACCTTC	.	TRBJ1-2	few	TRBV20-1
CASSFSVGTEAFF	TGTGCCAGTAGTTTCAGCGTAGGCACTGAAGCTTTCTTT	.	TRBJ1-1	few	TRBV19
CASSQTGANSPLHF	TGCGCCAGCAGCCAAACAGGCGCTAATTCACCCCTCCACTTT	.	TRBJ1-6	few	TRBV4-3
CASSLRGGVSNQPQHF	TGTGCCAGCAGTCTACGGGGGGGAGTGAGCAATCAGCCCCAGCATTTT	.	TRBJ1-5	.	TRBV6-1
CASSASGPNTQYF	TGTGCCAGCAGCGCTAGCGGGCCCAATACGCAGTATTTT	TRBD2	TRBJ2-3	.	TRBV5-4
CASSLALGPPSKNIQYF	TGTGCCAGCAGCTTAGCGTTGGGCCCCCCTAGCAAAAACATTCAGTACTTC	.	TRBJ2-4	.	TRBV7-8
CSARADRGNQPQHF	TGCAGTGCTAGAGCGGACAGGGGTAATCAGCCCCAGCATTTT	TRBD1	TRBJ1-5	few	TRBV20-1
CASSLQGNEQFF	TGTGCCAGCAGCCTTCAAGGCAATGAGCAGTTCTTC	.	TRBJ2-1	few	TRBV11-2
CASRSGGEGTEAFF	TGTGCCAGCAGATCGGGAGGGGAGGGAACTGAAGCTTTCTTT	.	TRBJ1-1	.	TRBV11-3
CASSSLTSGSHTQYF	TGTGCCAGCAGCTCCTTGACTAGCGGGAGTCATACGCAGTATTTT	TRBD2	TRBJ2-3	.	TRBV11-2
CASSLAQGQPQHF	TGTGCCAGCAGCTTAGCACAGGGACAGCCCCAGCATTTT	.	TRBJ1-5	.	TRBV7-8
CAISAGRVIDEQYF	TGTGCCATCAGTGCTGGCAGGGTGATCGACGAGCAGTACTTC	.	TRBJ2-7	.	TRBV10-3
CASRRSSYNEQFF	TGTGCCAGCCGTAGGAGCTCCTACAATGAGCAGTTCTTC	.	TRBJ2-1	.	TRBV27
CAISEDRVVGYTF	TGTGCCATCAGTGAGGACAGGGTAGTTGGCTACACCTTC	TRBD1	TRBJ1-2	.	TRBV10-3
CASSTQTGAIGGELFF	TGTGCCAGCAGCACCCAGACAGGGGCGATAGGCGGGGAGCTGTTTTTT	TRBD1	TRBJ2-2	few	TRBV7-2
CASSEAGQETQYF	TGTGCCAGCAGTGAGGCCGGCCAAGAGACCCAGTACTTC	.	TRBJ2-5	.	TRBV25-1
CSAETSGGDYEQYF	TGCAGTGCTGAAACTAGCGGGGGGGACTATGAGCAGTACTTC	TRBD2	TRBJ2-7	.	TRBV20-1
CASSITENTEAFF	TGTGCCAGCAGCATTACAGAGAACACTGAAGCTTTCTTT	.	TRBJ1-1	.	TRBV7-2
CASSSPGRHYGYTF	TGTGCCAGCAGCTCGCCGGGACGCCACTATGGCTACACCTTC	.	TRBJ1-2	.	TRBV7-2
CAISVGGEQFF	TGTGCCATCAGTGTTGGTGGTGAGCAGTTCTTC	.	TRBJ2-1	few	TRBV10-3
CSATSLGGARAFF	TGCAGTGCTACCTCCCTTGGGGGGGCGAGAGCTTTCTTT	.	TRBJ1-1	.	TRBV20-1
CASRLRARQNIQYF	TGTGCCAGCCGTTTACGGGCGCGGCAAAACATTCAGTACTTC	.	TRBJ2-4	.	TRBV6-2/TRBV6-3
CASSSFDEAFF	TGTGCCAGCAGTTCCTTCGATGAAGCTTTCTTT	.	TRBJ1-1	.	TRBV28
CSVRLAGGTDTQYF	TGCAGCGTCCGACTAGCGGGGGGGACAGATACGCAGTATTTT	TRBD2	TRBJ2-3	.	TRBV29-1
CSARDRSGGLNTEAFF	TGCAGTGCTAGAGATCGGTCAGGAGGGTTGAACACTGAAGCTTTCTTT	.	TRBJ1-1	.	TRBV20-1
CASSASGTGEEKLFF	TGTGCCAGCAGTGCCAGCGGGACAGGGGAGGAAAAACTGTTTTTT	TRBD1	TRBJ1-4	.	TRBV2
CASSRLTSDTGELFF	TGTGCCAGCTCCCGGCTGACATCTGACACCGGGGAGCTGTTTTTT	.	TRBJ2-2	.	TRBV18
CASSLSHNTGELFF	TGTGCCAGCAGCTTAAGTCACAACACCGGGGAGCTGTTTTTT	.	TRBJ2-2	few	TRBV9
CASRVGLAGYNEQFF	TGTGCCAGCAGAGTAGGACTAGCGGGCTACAATGAGCAGTTCTTC	TRBD2	TRBJ2-1	.	TRBV2
CSVPLGQGTYSNQPQHF	TGCAGTGTCCCGTTGGGACAGGGGACATATAGCAATCAGCCCCAGCATTTT	TRBD1	TRBJ1-5	few	TRBV20-1
CATISQGNTEAFF	TGTGCCACCATCTCCCAGGGGAACACTGAAGCTTTCTTT	.	TRBJ1-1	.	TRBV10-3
CSARHPSRTDGYTF	TGCAGTGCTAGACACCCCAGCCGAACTGATGGCTACACCTTC	.	TRBJ1-2	.	TRBV20-1
CASSLPRSSGNTIYF	TGTGCCAGCAGTTTACCTCGGAGCTCTGGAAACACCATATATTTT	.	TRBJ1-3	.	TRBV28
CASLGGEEQFF	TGTGCCAGCCTAGGGGGGGAGGAGCAGTTCTTC	.	TRBJ2-1	once	TRBV2
CASFCMYEQYF	TGTGCCAGCTTTTGTATGTACGAGCAGTACTTC	.	TRBJ2-7	.	TRBV21-1
CATGNLQGSGTDTQYF	TGTGCCACCGGAAACTTACAGGGGTCCGGAACAGATACGCAGTATTTT	TRBD1	TRBJ2-3	.	TRBV10-3
CASSPRRASFSYEQYF	TGTGCCAGCAGCCCCAGACGGGCCTCCTTCTCCTACGAGCAGTACTTC	.	TRBJ2-7	.	TRBV7-2
CASSYPFTGELFF	TGTGCCAGCAGTTACCCGTTCACCGGGGAGCTGTTTTTT	.	TRBJ2-2	.	TRBV10-3
CASSYSPWDTEAFF	TGTGCCAGCAGTTACTCTCCTTGGGACACTGAAGCTTTCTTT	.	TRBJ1-1	.	TRBV6-5
CASRVDGSNQPQHF	TGTGCCAGCAGGGTGGACGGTAGCAATCAGCCCCAGCATTTT	.	TRBJ1-5	.	TRBV2